The text below deals with one T cell receptor beta chain. Its antigen remains unknown. This record comes from a study of CD8+ T cells in alopecia areata. General observations from the study: Among the cells sequenced in scalp samples are also the resident alphabeta T cells of normal skin.

In each case, RNA was isolated and then reverse transcribed into cDNA as the sequencing template. Sequenced by immunoSEQ multiplex PCR; TCRdb stores in-frame clones only, minus some. The sample shows approximately 30,000 clones, around 62% of them seen only once. The CDR3 length is 12 residues. CDR1 is SEHNR, CDR2 FQNEAQ, per germline (reference sequence). V dropped 5 bases and J dropped 9 bases, with 13 bases sitting between them. The V and J genes are TRBV7-9 and TRBJ2-5; D is ambiguous. The receptor's source is a human donor with alopecia areata. Sequenced material: NKG2D-high CD8+ T cells sorted from blood. The DNA of the CDR3 is TGTGCCAGCAGCGGAGCAGAGTTGTCCCAGTACTTC. Protein sequence: CASSGAELSQYF.